This T cell receptor (beta chain) was profiled in a study of blood T cell repertoires in COVID-19. Study-wide background: Collection of acute and convalescent COVID-19 samples took place in the United States, Italy and Spain. In each case, the material was cDNA or gDNA derived from T cells, B-cell-depleted T cells, or PBMCs.

Under the authors' procedure: Using reference gene primer amplification, nucleated cell counts were estimated. Here immunoSEQ multiplex PCR was the method, and the copy in TCRdb shows in-frame clones only, minus some. D and trimming were read from the DNA, whereas the V and J calls and clone size are those reported in that table. The sample carries some 150,000 clones, about nine tenths recorded once. Trimming stripped 3 bases from V and 1 base from J, with 6 bases between. Germline V CDR1 and CDR2: SGHVS, FQNEAQ. The CDR3 is 13 amino acids. The chain uses TRBV7-8 and TRBJ1-1, with D unclear. Sequencing was performed on peripheral blood. This receptor was obtained from a man in his sixties or seventies with acute or convalescent COVID-19. CDR3 amino acids: CASSFRQNTEAFF. CDR3 coding DNA: TGTGCCAGCAGCTTCCGACAGAACACTGAAGCTTTCTTT. The whole variable domain, remainder taken from reference TRBV7-8 and TRBJ1-1, is GAGVSQSPRYKVAKRGQDVALRCDPISGHVSLFWYQQALGQGPEFLTYFQNEAQLDKSGLPSDRFFAERPEGSVSTLKIQRTQQEDSAVYLCASSFRQNTEAFFGQGTRLTVV.